This is a list of T cell receptor beta chains from one sample in a study of T cells after posttransplantation cyclophosphamide. The protocol was immunoSEQ multiplex PCR, while the TCRdb copy is restricted to in-frame clones and leaves out a portion. The table records fewer than 40,000 clones, just over 90% of them present only once. Sequencing used naive CD4+ T cells sorted from PBMCs. The receptor set was obtained from a woman aged 55 to 70 in good health, CMV-negative, and a related stem cell transplant donor. CDR3s include the opening cysteine and the closing phenylalanine or tryptophan. The D gene is left open where the match is weak. Not every row has a clone size; where given, it reads once, few, many or a size class.

j_call: TRBJ1-4; clone_size: -; d_call: -; v_call: TRBV19; cdr3_nt: TGTGCCTCTACCGCCCAGGGTATAGAAAAACTGTTTTTT; cdr3_aa: CASTAQGIEKLFF
j_call: TRBJ1-2; clone_size: once; d_call: TRBD1; v_call: TRBV28; cdr3_nt: TGTGCCAGCAGTTCGACAGGGGAGGGCAAAGGCTACACCTTC; cdr3_aa: CASSSTGEGKGYTF
j_call: TRBJ2-3; clone_size: -; d_call: -; v_call: TRBV9; cdr3_nt: TGTGCCAGCAGCGTCGGGAGACTAGACGCAGATACGCAGTATTTT; cdr3_aa: CASSVGRLDADTQYF
j_call: TRBJ2-7; clone_size: -; d_call: TRBD1; v_call: TRBV15; cdr3_nt: TGTGCCACCAGCAGAGCAGGACAGGGGGCGGACGAGCAGTACTTC; cdr3_aa: CATSRAGQGADEQYF
j_call: TRBJ1-5; clone_size: -; d_call: TRBD1; v_call: TRBV7-2; cdr3_nt: TGTGCCAGCAGCCTTGGACAGGGCGATCAGCCCCAGCATTTT; cdr3_aa: CASSLGQGDQPQHF
j_call: TRBJ1-1; clone_size: -; d_call: -; v_call: TRBV6-5; cdr3_nt: TGTGCCAGCAGTTACTCGTACGGGGTGAACACTGAAGCTTTCTTT; cdr3_aa: CASSYSYGVNTEAFF
j_call: TRBJ2-5; clone_size: -; d_call: TRBD2; v_call: TRBV7-9; cdr3_nt: TGTGCCAGCAGCTTGGGGACTAGCGGAGGTGGGGGAGAGACCCAGTACTTC; cdr3_aa: CASSLGTSGGGGETQYF
j_call: TRBJ1-1; clone_size: -; d_call: -; v_call: TRBV9; cdr3_nt: TGTGCCAGCAGCGTAGCACTGATCACTGAAGCTTTCTTT; cdr3_aa: CASSVALITEAFF
j_call: TRBJ2-7; clone_size: -; d_call: TRBD2; v_call: TRBV28; cdr3_nt: TGTGCCAGCAGGCGGGGGAGGGGCTACGAGCAGTACTTC; cdr3_aa: CASRRGRGYEQYF
j_call: TRBJ1-5; clone_size: -; d_call: -; v_call: TRBV15; cdr3_nt: TGTGCCACCAGGCCCGAGGGCTGGAATCAGCCCCAGCATTTT; cdr3_aa: CATRPEGWNQPQHF
j_call: TRBJ2-5; clone_size: -; d_call: TRBD2; v_call: TRBV7-2; cdr3_nt: TGTGCCAGCAGCTTAAATCTAGCGGGGGGGAGGCAAGAGACCCAGTACTTC; cdr3_aa: CASSLNLAGGRQETQYF
j_call: TRBJ1-3; clone_size: -; d_call: -; v_call: TRBV28; cdr3_nt: TGTGCCAGCAGTTTATATAGACCTGAGGGTTTGAAAAACACCATATATTTT; cdr3_aa: CASSLYRPEGLKNTIYF
j_call: TRBJ2-3; clone_size: -; d_call: -; v_call: TRBV29-1; cdr3_nt: TGCAGCGTTAGGGGGAGCACAGATACGCAGTATTTT; cdr3_aa: CSVRGSTDTQYF
j_call: TRBJ1-1; clone_size: few; d_call: -; v_call: TRBV27; cdr3_nt: TGTGCCAGCACACCCCATCGGTCCATGAACACTGAAGCTTTCTTT; cdr3_aa: CASTPHRSMNTEAFF
j_call: TRBJ2-2; clone_size: -; d_call: TRBD2; v_call: TRBV6-6; cdr3_nt: TGTGCCAGCAGTTCCTCGACTAGCTCCGGGGAGCTGTTTTTT; cdr3_aa: CASSSSTSSGELFF
j_call: TRBJ1-2; clone_size: -; d_call: TRBD1; v_call: TRBV6-5; cdr3_nt: TGTGCCAGCAGTTTCGGACAGGGGGCATCGGGCTACACCTTC; cdr3_aa: CASSFGQGASGYTF
j_call: TRBJ1-5; clone_size: -; d_call: -; v_call: TRBV5-6; cdr3_nt: -; cdr3_aa: CASSLWAGGNQPQHF
j_call: TRBJ1-6; clone_size: -; d_call: -; v_call: TRBV10-3; cdr3_nt: TGTGCCATCAGTGCAGGGGCGTATAATTCACCCCTCCACTTT; cdr3_aa: CAISAGAYNSPLHF
j_call: TRBJ2-5; clone_size: -; d_call: -; v_call: TRBV7-6; cdr3_nt: TGTGCCAGCAGCGCGACCATCAACCAAGGGGGAGAGACCCAGTACTTC; cdr3_aa: CASSATINQGGETQYF
j_call: TRBJ2-7; clone_size: -; d_call: TRBD2; v_call: TRBV28; cdr3_nt: TGTGCCAGCAGTACCCCAGCTTTAGCGGGGGGATACGAGCAGTACTTC; cdr3_aa: CASSTPALAGGYEQYF
j_call: TRBJ1-4; clone_size: -; d_call: TRBD1; v_call: TRBV28; cdr3_nt: TGTGCCAGCAGCATTACAGGGGTACGAAAACTGTTTTTT; cdr3_aa: CASSITGVRKLFF
j_call: TRBJ2-1; clone_size: once; d_call: TRBD2; v_call: TRBV7-2; cdr3_nt: TGTGCCAGCAGCGCTGGACTAGCGGGAGACAATGAGCAGTTCTTC; cdr3_aa: CASSAGLAGDNEQFF
j_call: TRBJ2-7; clone_size: -; d_call: -; v_call: TRBV10-3; cdr3_nt: TGTGCCATCAGTGAGTCGCTAGCTAGCGCCCCCTACGAGCAGTACTTC; cdr3_aa: CAISESLASAPYEQYF
j_call: TRBJ1-1; clone_size: few; d_call: TRBD1; v_call: TRBV13; cdr3_nt: TGTGCCAGCAGAAAGACAGGGGCGCGTTTTACTGAAGCTTTCTTT; cdr3_aa: CASRKTGARFTEAFF
j_call: TRBJ2-3; clone_size: -; d_call: TRBD2; v_call: TRBV10-2; cdr3_nt: TGCGCCAGCGAAAAATTTAGCCGGACTAGCTACAAAAAAGATACGCAGTATTTT; cdr3_aa: CASEKFSRTSYKKDTQYF
j_call: TRBJ2-5; clone_size: -; d_call: TRBD2; v_call: TRBV7-7; cdr3_nt: TGTGCTAGCAGCTCGCCAGCGGGGGGGGAGACCCAGTACTTC; cdr3_aa: CASSSPAGGETQYF
j_call: TRBJ2-1; clone_size: -; d_call: TRBD2; v_call: TRBV29-1; cdr3_nt: TGCAGCGTGGTCGGGACTAGTCCCCACAGTGAGCAGTTCTTC; cdr3_aa: CSVVGTSPHSEQFF
j_call: TRBJ2-2; clone_size: -; d_call: TRBD1; v_call: TRBV28; cdr3_nt: TGTGCCAGCACCCGACCTGGGACAGGGAACACCGGGGAGCTGTTTTTT; cdr3_aa: CASTRPGTGNTGELFF
j_call: TRBJ1-1; clone_size: -; d_call: -; v_call: TRBV30; cdr3_nt: TGTGCCTGGAGTGTACTCCCCCCGGGCACTGAAGCTTTCTTT; cdr3_aa: CAWSVLPPGTEAFF
j_call: TRBJ1-4; clone_size: -; d_call: -; v_call: TRBV5-1; cdr3_nt: TGCGCCAGCAGCTTGGAAGGGGAGGGGAATGAAAAACTGTTTTTT; cdr3_aa: CASSLEGEGNEKLFF
j_call: TRBJ1-1; clone_size: -; d_call: -; v_call: TRBV5-1; cdr3_nt: TGCGCCAGCAGCGTACGTCCCCGGACCGAAGGGGCAGAAGCTTTCTTT; cdr3_aa: CASSVRPRTEGAEAFF
j_call: TRBJ1-3; clone_size: once; d_call: -; v_call: TRBV6-5; cdr3_nt: TGTGCCAGCAGCCAAACCACAGGGGGAAACACCATATATTTT; cdr3_aa: CASSQTTGGNTIYF
j_call: TRBJ1-3; clone_size: -; d_call: TRBD1; v_call: TRBV5-8; cdr3_nt: TGTGCCAGCAGCGCCCGACAGGGGAGGGGAAACACCATATATTTT; cdr3_aa: CASSARQGRGNTIYF
j_call: TRBJ1-5; clone_size: -; d_call: -; v_call: TRBV19; cdr3_nt: TGTGCCAGTAGTATGACGCGGGACCTTCCCCAGCATTTT; cdr3_aa: CASSMTRDLPQHF
j_call: TRBJ2-5; clone_size: once; d_call: TRBD1; v_call: TRBV29-1; cdr3_nt: TGCAGCGCTGGGACAGCCCAAGAGACCCAGTACTTC; cdr3_aa: CSAGTAQETQYF
j_call: TRBJ1-1; clone_size: -; d_call: -; v_call: TRBV7-3; cdr3_nt: TGTGCCAGCAGCTCCCAGGGTGGCGAAGCTTTCTTT; cdr3_aa: CASSSQGGEAFF
j_call: TRBJ2-5; clone_size: -; d_call: -; v_call: TRBV7-6; cdr3_nt: TGTGCCAGCAGCTTACGGAGGTCAGAGACCCAGTACTTC; cdr3_aa: CASSLRRSETQYF
j_call: TRBJ1-2; clone_size: once; d_call: TRBD1; v_call: TRBV28; cdr3_nt: TGTGCCAGCAGTTCCTCCGGGACAGGCTTTGAGGGAGTGGGCTACACCTTC; cdr3_aa: CASSSSGTGFEGVGYTF
j_call: TRBJ1-1; clone_size: -; d_call: TRBD1; v_call: TRBV7-9; cdr3_nt: TGTGCCAGCAGCCGAGGGGGGACAGCGTTGTCCCTTGCTTTCTTT; cdr3_aa: CASSRGGTALSLAFF
j_call: TRBJ2-1; clone_size: -; d_call: -; v_call: TRBV7-9; cdr3_nt: TGTGCCAGCAGCTCTAGGAGGGACGAGCCCAATGAGCAGTTCTTC; cdr3_aa: CASSSRRDEPNEQFF
j_call: TRBJ1-1; clone_size: -; d_call: -; v_call: TRBV28; cdr3_nt: TGTGCCAGCAGTCCAGACCGGGGGACTGAAGCTTTCTTT; cdr3_aa: CASSPDRGTEAFF
j_call: TRBJ1-1; clone_size: -; d_call: -; v_call: TRBV7-9; cdr3_nt: TGTGCCAGCAGCCCCGAGGGGGTCACTGAAGCTTTCTTT; cdr3_aa: CASSPEGVTEAFF
j_call: TRBJ1-3; clone_size: -; d_call: -; v_call: TRBV5-1; cdr3_nt: TGCGCCAGCAGCGATCAGGGTTCTGGAAACACCATATATTTT; cdr3_aa: CASSDQGSGNTIYF
j_call: TRBJ2-1; clone_size: -; d_call: -; v_call: TRBV2; cdr3_nt: TGTGCCAGCAAGGGGACTCCCTCGCATGGTGAGCAGTTCTTC; cdr3_aa: CASKGTPSHGEQFF
j_call: TRBJ1-1; clone_size: -; d_call: -; v_call: TRBV28; cdr3_nt: TGTGCCAGCAGTTTATGGACGGGATCCTCGAACACTGAAGCTTTCTTT; cdr3_aa: CASSLWTGSSNTEAFF
j_call: TRBJ1-2; clone_size: -; d_call: -; v_call: TRBV9; cdr3_nt: TGTGCCAGCAGCCGGGACACCAACTATGGCTACACCTTC; cdr3_aa: CASSRDTNYGYTF
j_call: TRBJ2-3; clone_size: -; d_call: TRBD2; v_call: TRBV11-2; cdr3_nt: TGTGCCAGCAGCTTAACGATAGCGGGGTCCACAGATACGCAGTATTTT; cdr3_aa: CASSLTIAGSTDTQYF
j_call: TRBJ2-1; clone_size: -; d_call: -; v_call: TRBV7-9; cdr3_nt: TGTGCCAGCAGCTCCAGGCCCGATGAGCAGTTCTTC; cdr3_aa: CASSSRPDEQFF
j_call: TRBJ2-1; clone_size: -; d_call: TRBD2; v_call: TRBV5-6; cdr3_nt: TGTGCCAGCAGCTTGTATGGGACTAGCGGCTACAATGAGCAGTTCTTC; cdr3_aa: CASSLYGTSGYNEQFF
j_call: TRBJ2-7; clone_size: -; d_call: TRBD1; v_call: TRBV27; cdr3_nt: TGTGCCAGCCTCCGGGACAGCCCCTACGAGCAGTACTTC; cdr3_aa: CASLRDSPYEQYF
j_call: TRBJ1-1; clone_size: -; d_call: -; v_call: TRBV9; cdr3_nt: TGTGCCAGCAGCCCCTCGGCACAGGGAAGGACTGAAGCTTTCTTT; cdr3_aa: CASSPSAQGRTEAFF
j_call: TRBJ2-7; clone_size: -; d_call: -; v_call: TRBV5-1; cdr3_nt: TGCGCCAGCAGCCTCGCGGGGCAGCTCAATTACGAGCAGTACTTC; cdr3_aa: CASSLAGQLNYEQYF
j_call: TRBJ1-1; clone_size: -; d_call: TRBD1; v_call: TRBV10-2; cdr3_nt: TGCGCCAGCAGCAGACAGGGGGCGGGCACTGAAGCTTTCTTT; cdr3_aa: CASSRQGAGTEAFF
j_call: TRBJ1-5; clone_size: once; d_call: -; v_call: TRBV30; cdr3_nt: TGTGCCTGGAGTAGAGGGTTCGTAAATCAGCCCCAGCATTTT; cdr3_aa: CAWSRGFVNQPQHF
j_call: TRBJ2-1; clone_size: -; d_call: TRBD2; v_call: TRBV9; cdr3_nt: TGTGCCAGCAGCCGTACTAGCGGAGGGGGGAATGAGCAGTTCTTC; cdr3_aa: CASSRTSGGGNEQFF
j_call: TRBJ2-1; clone_size: -; d_call: -; v_call: TRBV21-1; cdr3_nt: TGTGCCAGCAACCGGACTAGCGGGACGCTACATGAGCAGTTCTTC; cdr3_aa: CASNRTSGTLHEQFF
j_call: TRBJ2-7; clone_size: few; d_call: TRBD1; v_call: TRBV4-1; cdr3_nt: TGCGCCAGCAGCTTGCCGGGACAGGGCACCTACGAGCAGTACTTC; cdr3_aa: CASSLPGQGTYEQYF
j_call: TRBJ1-2; clone_size: -; d_call: -; v_call: TRBV5-4; cdr3_nt: TGTGCCAGCAGCACCGTTTGGAGGGGTGACCGCTATGGCTACACCTTC; cdr3_aa: CASSTVWRGDRYGYTF
j_call: TRBJ2-1; clone_size: -; d_call: TRBD2; v_call: TRBV5-6; cdr3_nt: TGTGCCAGCAGCTCGAGCGGGGGACCTGCCTACAATGAGCAGTTCTTC; cdr3_aa: CASSSSGGPAYNEQFF
j_call: TRBJ2-7; clone_size: -; d_call: TRBD1; v_call: TRBV7-9; cdr3_nt: TGTGCCAGCAGCGCCCCCGGGACAGGGTTGAACGAGCAGTACTTC; cdr3_aa: CASSAPGTGLNEQYF